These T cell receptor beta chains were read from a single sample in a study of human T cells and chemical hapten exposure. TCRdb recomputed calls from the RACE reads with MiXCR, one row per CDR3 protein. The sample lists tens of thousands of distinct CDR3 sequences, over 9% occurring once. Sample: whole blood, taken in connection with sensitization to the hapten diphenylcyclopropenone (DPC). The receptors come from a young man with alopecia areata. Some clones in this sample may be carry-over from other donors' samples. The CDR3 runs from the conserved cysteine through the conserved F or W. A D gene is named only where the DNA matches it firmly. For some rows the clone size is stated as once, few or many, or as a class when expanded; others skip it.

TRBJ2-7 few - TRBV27 CASSLAGERLRYF TGTGCCAGCAGTTTAGCTGGCGAGAGGTTGCGGTACTTC
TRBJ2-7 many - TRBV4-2 CASSTSGEQYF TGTGCCAGCAGTACGAGCGGAGAGCAGTACTTC
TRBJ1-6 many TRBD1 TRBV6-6 CASSSGGTGSSPLHF TGTGCCAGCAGCTCCGGGGGGACAGGGTCTTCACCCCTCCACTTT
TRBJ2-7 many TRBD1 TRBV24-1 CATSTGQGAAYEQYF TGTGCCACTTCAACGGGACAGGGGGCCGCCTACGAGCAGTACTTC
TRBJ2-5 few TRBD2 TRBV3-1 CASSLLAGETQYF TGTGCCAGCAGCCTTCTAGCGGGAGAGACCCAGTACTTC
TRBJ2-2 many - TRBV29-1 CSVEVQGGTGELFF TGCAGCGTTGAAGTACAGGGTGGCACCGGGGAGCTGTTTTTT
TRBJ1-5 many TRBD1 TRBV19 CASGEGQWQPQHF TGTGCCAGTGGAGAGGGACAGTGGCAGCCCCAGCATTTT
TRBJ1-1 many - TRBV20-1 CSARFNTEAFF TGCAGTGCTAGATTTAATACTGAAGCTTTCTTT
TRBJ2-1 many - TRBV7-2 CASSEGRGAGNEQFF TGTGCCAGCAGCGAGGGCCGGGGTGCCGGCAATGAGCAGTTCTTC
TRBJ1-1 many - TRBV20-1 CSASPQGGEAFF TGCAGTGCTAGCCCCCAAGGGGGGGAAGCTTTCTTT
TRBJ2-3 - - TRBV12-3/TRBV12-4 CVSRPGVGSTDTQYF TGTGTCAGCAGGCCGGGAGTAGGAAGCACAGATACGCAGTATTTT
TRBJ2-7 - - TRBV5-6 CASSLAGHFYEQYF TGTGCCAGCAGCTTGGCGGGACACTTCTACGAGCAGTACTTC
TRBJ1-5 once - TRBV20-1 CSAGAGEPQHF TGCAGTGCGGGAGCGGGAGAGCCCCAGCATTTT
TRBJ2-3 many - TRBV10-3 CAISDWGSNSGADTQYF TGTGCCATCAGTGATTGGGGTTCCAACAGCGGAGCAGATACGCAGTATTTT
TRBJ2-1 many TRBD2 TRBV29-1 CSVDRLAEHNEQFF TGCAGCGTTGATCGGCTAGCGGAACACAATGAGCAGTTCTTC
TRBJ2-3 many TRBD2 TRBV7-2 CASSLKYAGGPSTDTQYF TGTGCCAGCAGCTTAAAGTATGCGGGAGGGCCGAGCACAGATACGCAGTATTTT
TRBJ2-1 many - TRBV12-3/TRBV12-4 CASSFQGYSYNEQFF TGTGCCAGCAGTTTTCAAGGGTATTCCTACAATGAGCAGTTCTTC
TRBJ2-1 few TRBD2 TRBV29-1 CSVTRGLTSGSNNEQFF TGCAGCGTCACCAGGGGCTTAACTAGCGGGAGTAACAATGAGCAGTTCTTC
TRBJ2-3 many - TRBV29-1 CSVENGGADTQYF TGCAGCGTTGAAAACGGGGGAGCAGATACGCAGTATTTT
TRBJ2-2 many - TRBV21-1 CASSEHISSRAGELFF TGTGCCAGCAGCGAACACATTTCCTCGCGGGCCGGGGAGCTGTTTTTT
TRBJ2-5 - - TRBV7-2 CASSFQPGETQYF TGTGCCAGCAGCTTTCAGCCAGGGGAGACCCAGTACTTC
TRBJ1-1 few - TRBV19 CASSIRYIMNTEAFF TGTGCCAGTAGTATCAGGTACATCATGAACACTGAAGCTTTCTTT
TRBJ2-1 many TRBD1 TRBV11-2 CASSLTRQGAITYNEQFF TGTGCCAGCAGCTTGACCCGACAGGGGGCGATCACCTACAATGAGCAGTTCTTC
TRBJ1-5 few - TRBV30 CAWSVYRQPQHF TGTGCCTGGAGTGTATATCGTCAGCCCCAGCATTTT
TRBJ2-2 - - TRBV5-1 CASSLLNTGELFF TGCGCCAGCAGCTTGTTGAACACCGGGGAGCTGTTTTTT
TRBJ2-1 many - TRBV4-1 CASTAQGDGSYNEQFF TGCGCCAGCACAGCTCAGGGAGATGGTTCCTACAATGAGCAGTTCTTC
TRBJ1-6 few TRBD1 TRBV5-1 CASSLQGQGLDSPLHF TGCGCCAGCAGCTTACAGGGACAGGGCCTAGATTCACCCCTCCACTTT
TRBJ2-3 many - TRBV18 CASSPPETRDPTDTQYF TGTGCCAGCTCACCACCCGAAACTCGGGACCCGACAGATACGCAGTATTTT
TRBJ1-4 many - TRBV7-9 CASSFPRQINEKLFF TGTGCCAGCAGCTTCCCCCGGCAGATTAATGAAAAACTGTTTTTT
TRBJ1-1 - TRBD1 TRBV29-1 CSVARQGDTEAFF TGCAGCGTAGCCCGACAGGGGGACACTGAAGCTTTCTTT
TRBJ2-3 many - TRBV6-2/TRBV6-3 CASLGASRTDTQYF TGTGCCAGCCTTGGGGCCTCCCGCACAGATACGCAGTATTTT
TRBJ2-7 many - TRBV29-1 CSVVYSSPYEQYF TGCAGCGTTGTCTACAGCTCCCCCTACGAGCAGTACTTC
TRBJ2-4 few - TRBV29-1 CSVHESAKNIQYF TGCAGCGTCCATGAGTCCGCCAAAAACATTCAGTACTTC